This TCR beta chain was sequenced in a study of T cells in Graves' hyperthyroidism and ophthalmopathy (dated 2019 in TCRdb). Looking at the study overall: Peripheral blood samples were taken at the time of initial diagnosis, prior to any treatment. A discovery cohort of fewer than 110 patients, roughly 45 with Graves' ophthalmopathy and 55 to 65 with stable Graves' hyperthyroidism, was used to find distinguishing TCR V-J signatures. Prospective prediction of ophthalmopathy was tested in an independent validation cohort of fewer than 20 hyperthyroidism patients and 15 to 17 patients who later progressed to ophthalmopathy. For training and testing, the approximately 97 patients in the discovery cohort were randomly divided in a 7:3 ratio. In addition, the study compared T-cell repertoires in thyroid tissue and in blood from six Graves' hyperthyroidism patients. Once sampling was done, hyperthyroidism patients were given methimazole at a starting dose of 30 mg daily, whereas ophthalmopathy patients were given high-dose intravenous methylprednisolone. The paper describes TCR Vbeta CDR3 sequencing of 135 peripheral blood samples, made up of some 42 ophthalmopathy patients, roughly 72 hyperthyroidism patients and about 17 progressor patients.

This clonotype was observed many times. Its antigen is still unknown. No base quality information exists; no much larger clone differs at one position. The TCR beta CDR3 regions were amplified from the RNA transcripts. The first round of RT-PCR for the TCR CDR3 was performed with the HTBI primer set and the Qiagen OneStep RT-PCR kit. A second multiplex PCR round built the libraries, followed by size selection and purification. The libraries were sequenced on an Illumina HiSeq2000 using paired-end 100 bp reads. As for how the authors treated the data: SOAPnuke was used to process the raw data, with reads discarded if the reads contained adapters or uncalled bases, had a mean Phred below 15, or lacked an exact constant-primer or identifier match. High-quality paired reads were merged using COPE v1.2.5, and each unique nucleotide sequence was defined as a clonotype. MiTCR v1.1 was used to align the clonotypes against IMGT TRBV, TRBD and TRBJ reference segments. Only V-J combinations with frequency above 0.0001, covering approximately 99% of repertoires, were analysed. The TCS score was defined as F50 (clonal expansion) divided by E x V (chaos), with BLOSUM62-based TCRdist calculated between CDR3 peptides within each V-J. Welch's t-statistics and random forest reduced 500 to 550 V-J features to under 15, which were used in a naive Bayes classifier (R e1071). TCRdb handled the public reads itself, with Q25 trimming in fastp and clone calling in MiXCR, and kept productive beta chains. Rows matching on CDR3 protein sequence are summarized as one entry with the most common DNA and genes. None of the V and J calls come from the authors' own analysis; TCRdb made them. The table for this sample lists under 250,000 distinct CDR3 sequences; less than 20% of them were counted only once. The leading ten clones occupy about half of the sample.

Beyond this particular receptor, the publication reports: Ophthalmopathy was separated from stable hyperthyroidism by a 13 V-J signature model, with 85% to 90% sensitivity and around 81% specificity obtained in cross-validation and 80%/75% obtained in testing. No statistical method was used to fix the sample size in advance, and group allocation was not hidden from the investigators. Most expanded thyroid clonotypes (frequency above 0.001) were also found in blood, which suggests that blood repertoires may mirror thyroid immune responses. During validation, the model predicted progression to ophthalmopathy a median of approximately 6 months ahead of onset, with approximately 70% sensitivity and 72.22% specificity.

A patient counted as having stable Graves' hyperthyroidism if no progression to ophthalmopathy occurred over 18 months of follow-up. The hyperthyroidism patients were between 18 and 65 years old and newly diagnosed, with a disease duration of less than 2 months. Exclusion was applied to patients with uncontrolled infections, other autoimmune diseases, pregnancy or lactation. Diagnoses were established on the basis of clinical symptoms, serum thyroxine and TRAb, thyroid ultrasound, and orbital computed tomography. Ficoll-Paque density gradient centrifugation was used to isolate PBMCs from 8 to 10 ml of fresh peripheral blood. Total RNA was extracted using Trizol reagent, and RNA quality was assessed on an Agilent 2100 Bioanalyzer. Trimmed from V: 11 bases; trimmed from J: 7 bases; junction bases lacking a gene match: 10. The CDR3 runs 13 amino acids, cysteine and phenylalanine included. The read is trimmed to its CDR3 DNA, 39 bases read in frame from base 1. From a lookup of the germline V gene, CDR1 and CDR2 are MDHEN and SYDVKM.

This TCR came from a woman aged 50 to 60 with Graves' hyperthyroidism. Material: blood. The chain is assembled from TRBV28 and TRBJ2-1; TRBD1 fits 8 bases in the junction. For the CDR3, the sequence is CAFRRTGRNEQFF. The DNA sequence is given as TGTGCCTTCCGTAGGACAGGGAGGAATGAGCAGTTCTTC.